This T cell receptor (beta chain) was identified during a study of blood T cell repertoires in COVID-19. Study details: Italy, Spain and the United States were the sources of the convalescent and acute COVID-19 samples. PBMCs, B-cell-depleted T cells, or T cells provided the cDNA or gDNA that made up the material.

J lost 6 bases, V lost 0 bases, and 9 bases had no gene match. Germline-derived CDR1 and CDR2 are ENHRY and SYGVKD. The CDR3 length is 16 residues. Per the original data handling: Estimated nucleated cell counts came from reference gene primer amplification. Assay: immunoSEQ multiplex PCR; the TCRdb copy retains only in-frame clones and omits some. The V and J calls and clone size are taken from that table; D and trimming were inferred from the DNA. Found here are over 85,000 clones, more than 75% of them singletons; the top ten hold about 5%. Sequencing was done on a sample of peripheral blood. The clonotype was recovered from a woman older than 75 with active COVID-19. The V and J genes are TRBV10-3 and TRBJ1-1, with TRBD1 matching 8 bases. CDR3 residues: CAISESTLQGVAEAFF. The CDR3 nucleotides are TGTGCCATCAGTGAGTCGACTCTACAGGGGGTAGCTGAAGCTTTCTTT.